This T cell receptor (beta chain) emerged from a study of cytomegalovirus exposure and HLA in healthy donors. Study conclusions and caveats: In a later analysis, several top co-occurrence clusters appeared linked to parvovirus B19, influenza, CMV and Epstein-Barr virus. A missense variant in DCLRE1C was later tied to TCR beta V- and J-gene trimming.

This clone was seen once. What it recognizes is unknown. The CDR3 loop spans 15 amino acids. V was shortened by 1 base and J by 0 bases, with 10 bases between the two germline ends. Looked up from germline, CDR1 is SNHLY and CDR2 is FYNNEI. All the people who gave samples were healthy bone marrow donors. Both 60 Vbeta primers and 13 Jbeta primers went into the PCR. The table came from immunoSEQ multiplex PCR; TCRdb's copy has only in-frame clones and leaves some out. The sample includes fewer than 200,000 clones, approximately 90% of them seen just once. The source of this sequence is a boy aged 2 to 10 in good health and CMV-seronegative. The genes are TRBV2 and TRBJ2-7; maybe TRBD2 (6 bases). Sequenced sample: PBMCs. The CDR3 loop is CASSEERVVSYEQYF. The CDR3 bases are TGTGCCAGCAGTGAAGAGCGGGTTGTCTCCTACGAGCAGTACTTC.